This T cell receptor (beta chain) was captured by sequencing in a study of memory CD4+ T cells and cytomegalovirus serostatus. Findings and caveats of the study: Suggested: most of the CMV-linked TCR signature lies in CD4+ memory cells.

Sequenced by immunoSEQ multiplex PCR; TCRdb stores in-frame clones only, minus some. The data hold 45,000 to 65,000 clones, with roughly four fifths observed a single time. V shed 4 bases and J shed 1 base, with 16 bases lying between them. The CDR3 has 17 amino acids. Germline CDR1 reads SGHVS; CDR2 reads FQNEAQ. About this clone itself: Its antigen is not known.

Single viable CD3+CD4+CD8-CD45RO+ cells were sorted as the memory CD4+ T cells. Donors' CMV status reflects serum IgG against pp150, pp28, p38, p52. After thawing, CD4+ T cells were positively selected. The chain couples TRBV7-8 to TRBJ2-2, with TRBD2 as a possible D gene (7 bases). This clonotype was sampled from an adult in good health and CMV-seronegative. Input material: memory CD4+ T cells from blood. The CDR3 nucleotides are TGTGCCAGCAGCTCAGGGTCGCGGGGGCGGAACACCGGGGAGCTGTTTTTT. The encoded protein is CASSSGSRGRNTGELFF.